The 19 T cell receptor beta chains below were found in one sample sequenced in a study of CD4 T cells in relation to SARS-CoV-2 and coronaviruses. The antigens of these receptors remain unknown. The unexposed donors gave CD4+ T cells in about 2010-2019, prior to COVID-19. The cells were cultured for about ten days before CD4+ T cells were isolated. Clones were sequenced by immunoSEQ multiplex PCR, and TCRdb holds only the in-frame ones, with some missing. Of about 27,000 clones listed, just under 75% were seen once; the top ten hold roughly 21%. The source material was CD4+ T cells from PBMCs, cultured in vitro. Receptors were obtained from a human donor in good health.

V and J are TRBV27 and TRBJ1-4, with D possibly being TRBD1 (6 bases). This CDR3 has 13 residues. Trimming took 5 bases from V and 7 from J, leaving 11 bases between them. CDR1 MNHEY and CDR2 SMNVEV come from the germline V gene (reference sequence). In DNA form, the CDR3 reads TGTGCCAGCAGTCCTCGGACAGTTGAAAAACTGTTTTTT. It specifies CASSPRTVEKLFF.

This clone was seen a few times. The V and J genes are TRBV7-2 and TRBJ1-1; D perhaps matches TRBD1 (6 bases). There are 15 residues in the CDR3. Trimming stripped 8 bases from V and 4 bases from J, with 20 bases between. CDR1 is SGHTA and CDR2 is FQGNSA in the germline V gene. The CDR3 DNA is TGTGCCAGCCGACCCATGAGGGGGGCGGGCACTGAAGCTTTCTTT. The encoded protein is CASRPMRGAGTEAFF.

This chain connects TRBV19 to TRBJ2-3; the D is unclear. V was cut by 3 bases and J by 6 bases, with 7 bases left in between. The CDR3 sequence is 12 residues long. Germline V gene sequence: CDR1 LNHDA, CDR2 SQIVND (reference sequence). Here the CDR3 reads CASSIDPDTQYF. CDR3 sequence (DNA): TGTGCCAGTAGTATTGACCCGGATACGCAGTATTTT. The variable domain in full, with the rest retrieved from reference TRBV19 and TRBJ2-3, is DGGITQSPKYLFRKEGQNVTLSCEQNLNHDAMYWYRQDPGQGLRLIYYSQIVNDFQKGDIAEGYSVSREKKESFPLTVTSAQKNPTAFYLCASSIDPDTQYFGPGTRLTVL.

The gene calls are TRBV5-1 and TRBJ1-3; perhaps TRBD1 as D (5 bases). In germline, CDR1 is SGHRS, CDR2 YFSETQ. Trimming removed 0 bases from V and 2 bases from J, with 6 bases in between. The CDR3 sequence is 14 residues long. CDR3 DNA sequence: TGCGCCAGCAGCTTGGGGGGGACTGGAAACACCATATATTTT. Its protein is CASSLGGTGNTIYF.

CDR3: CASSLAVGQSWQPQHF. The CDR3 coding sequence is TGTGCCAGCAGCTTAGCGGTCGGGCAGAGTTGGCAGCCCCAGCATTTT. The chain recombines TRBV7-2 with TRBJ1-5; the D is unclear. The CDR3 totals 16 residues. Trimming left V 0 bases short and J 7 bases short, with 16 bases between. Germline V gene sequence: CDR1 SGHTA, CDR2 FQGNSA.

The V call is TRBV30, the J call TRBJ2-2; D unresolved. From germline, CDR1 is GTSNPN and CDR2 SVGIG (reference sequence). The CDR3 extends over 13 amino acids. The V end was cut by 3 bases, the J end by 1 base, with 6 bases between. The CDR3 bases are TGTGCCTGGAGGGCCCAGAACACCGGGGAGCTGTTTTTT. Translated: CAWRAQNTGELFF. Variable domain in full (rest from reference TRBV30 and TRBJ2-2): SQTIHQWPATLVQPVGSPLSLECTVEGTSNPNLYWYRQAAGRGLQLLFYSVGIGQISSEVPQNLSASRPQDRQFILSSKKLLLSDSGFYLCAWRAQNTGELFFGEGSRLTVL.

The rearrangement joins TRBV28 to TRBJ2-4, with TRBD1 matching over 10 bases. Germline loops: CDR1 MDHEN, CDR2 SYDVKM. CDR3 length equals 15 residues. With V trimmed by 6 bases and J by 6 bases, 8 bases remained unmatched. The CDR3 spells CASSSPGQGTNIQYF. CDR3 coding DNA: TGTGCCAGCAGCTCTCCGGGACAGGGGACAAACATTCAGTACTTC.

This clone was seen a few times. The chain has TRBV11-2 and TRBJ1-5, with D possibly matching TRBD1 (6 bases). The length of the CDR3 is 15 residues. The V and J ends lost 5 bases and 1 base respectively, with 12 bases between them. Germline assignment: CDR1 SGHAT and CDR2 FQNNGV. The CDR3 DNA is TGTGCCAGCAGCCCAGGGGCAGGGAGCAATCAGCCCCAGCATTTT. It translates to CASSPGAGSNQPQHF.

This clone came up a few times. At one end, the junction sequence differs from germline, possibly due to a read error. This chain connects TRBV2 to TRBJ1-2; a possible D gene is TRBD1 (5 bases). CDR3 size: 15 residues. Germline V gene data show CDR1 as SNHLY and CDR2 as FYNNEI. The CDR3 region is CASNERETVPNGYTF. The CDR3 bases are TGTGCCAGCAATGAAAGGGAGACAGTTCCCAATGGCTACACCTTC. Full variable domain (rest looked up from reference TRBV2 and TRBJ1-2): EPEVTQTPSHQVTQMGQEVILRCVPISNHLYFYWYRQILGQKVEFLVSFYNNEISEKSEIFDDQFSVERPDGSNFTLKIRSTKLEDSAMYFCASNERETVPNGYTFGSGTRLTVV.

The rearrangement links TRBV27 to TRBJ1-6; no firm D call. The CDR3 loop spans 16 amino acids. V lost 5 bases to trimming and J lost 0 bases, with 11 bases between them. Germline-derived CDR1 and CDR2 are MNHEY and SMNVEV (reference sequence). CDR3 sequence reads: CASSLSRSSYNSPLHF. The CDR3 DNA sequence: TGTGCCAGCAGTCTCTCAAGGAGCTCCTATAATTCACCCCTCCACTTT.

The chain combines TRBV18 with TRBJ2-2; D remains unclear. The CDR3 is 18 amino acids. The ends were cut back, 2 bases at V and 0 bases at J, with 16 bases in the middle. Germline V lookup: CDR1 KGHSH, CDR2 LQKENI. DNA of the CDR3: TGTGCCAGCTCACCAAGGCGCGAAACTGGGACGAACACCGGGGAGCTGTTTTTT. The encoded protein is CASSPRRETGTNTGELFF.

The chain couples TRBV6-2 or TRBV6-3 to TRBJ2-2; TRBD1 aligns across 8 bases. Germline CDR1 reads MNHEY; CDR2 reads SVGEGT. This CDR3 is 15 amino acids long. V shed 4 bases and J 7 bases; nucleotides not matched to a gene: 8. Here the CDR3 reads CASSSPDRDGGELFF. The CDR3 DNA follows: TGTGCCAGCAGTTCTCCGGACAGGGACGGCGGGGAGCTGTTTTTT.

This clone was observed a few times. The J gene is TRBJ2-7, the V gene TRBV2; D is perhaps TRBD2 (5 bases). Trimming removed 7 bases from V and 0 bases from J, with 19 bases in between. The CDR3 is made up of 16 amino acids. Germline V lookup: CDR1 SNHLY, CDR2 FYNNEI. CDR3 region: CASMRERTESSYEQYF. The CDR3 DNA follows: TGTGCCAGCATGAGGGAGAGGACCGAGAGCTCCTACGAGCAGTACTTC.

The chain has TRBV6-2 or TRBV6-3 and TRBJ2-3; D is undetermined. Germline V gives CDR1 MNHEY, CDR2 SVGEGT. This CDR3 contains 15 residues. V gave up 0 bases and J gave up 0 bases, with 7 bases separating them. CDR3 amino acids: CASSYSRYSTDTQYF. The CDR3 DNA reads as TGTGCCAGCAGTTACTCACGTTATAGCACAGATACGCAGTATTTT.

The chain couples TRBV6-5 to TRBJ2-3, with D possibly matching TRBD2 (6 bases). Trimming removed 7 bases at V and 6 bases at J, with 17 bases between. The CDR3 has 14 amino acids. In germline, CDR1 is MNHEY, CDR2 SVGAGI. In DNA form, the CDR3 reads TGTGCCAGCAAGGAGGAGGGTCGCATTGATACGCAGTATTTT. Its protein product is CASKEEGRIDTQYF.

This clone was seen a single time. The genes are TRBV19 and TRBJ2-1, with 8 bases identical to TRBD2. This CDR3 region has 13 residues. Germline CDR1 and CDR2: LNHDA and SQIVND (reference sequence). V was clipped by 3 bases and J by 6 bases; unmatched bases: 1. The chain's CDR3 is CASSIGRANEQFF. The DNA for the CDR3 is TGTGCCAGTAGTATCGGGAGGGCCAATGAGCAGTTCTTC.

This chain links TRBV7-8 with TRBJ1-5, with 7 bases aligning to TRBD1. In germline, CDR1 is SGHVS, CDR2 FQNEAQ. The CDR3 is made up of 14 amino acids. Trimming at V came to 1 base and at J to 7 bases, leaving 4 bases not matched to a gene. CDR3 in amino acids: CASSLDRGGQPQHF. Written as DNA, the CDR3 is TGTGCCAGCAGCTTAGACAGGGGCGGCCAGCCCCAGCATTTT.

V gene TRBV12-5 combines with J gene TRBJ2-7; TRBD1 or TRBD2 may be the D gene (6 bases each). The V gene lost 1 base and the J gene lost 6 bases, with 13 bases spanning the gap. Germline V CDR1 and CDR2: LGHNT, FRNRAP. The CDR3 consists of 14 residues. For the CDR3, the DNA is TGTGCTAGTGGTTTGGAACTGGGGGGCAGCGAGCAGTACTTC. Translating gives CASGLELGGSEQYF.

The V call is TRBV25-1, the J call TRBJ2-2; TRBD2 agrees at 7 bases. The length of the CDR3 is 15 residues. Germline CDR1 and CDR2: MGHDK and SYGVNS. Trimming at V came to 1 base and at J to 4 bases, leaving 3 bases not matched to a gene. CDR3 amino acids: CASSESWGGTGELFF. The CDR3 DNA follows: TGTGCCAGCAGTGAATCCTGGGGGGGCACCGGGGAGCTGTTTTTT.